Shown below are 32 T cell receptor beta chains from a single sample sequenced in a study of patients with pleural tuberculosis. TCRdb reprocessed the reads via MiXCR and lists one record per CDR3 protein. The sample gives around 54,000 distinct CDR3 sequences, less than 9.5% of which show up once; 16% is in the top ten. The receptors come from a human donor with pleural tuberculosis.

This clonotype appeared many times. This rearrangement joins TRBV11-1 to TRBJ2-1, with 7 bases fitting TRBD1. This CDR3 comprises 15 residues. In germline, CDR1 is SGHAT, CDR2 FQDESV (reference sequence). V shed 5 bases and J 9 bases; nucleotides not matched to a gene: 13. CDR3 sequence reads: CASSPRGILEGEQFF. In nucleotides, the CDR3 is TGTGCCAGCAGCCCCAGGGGGATATTAGAAGGTGAGCAGTTCTTC.

This clonotype has a count of ten or more. The V and J genes are TRBV6-1 and TRBJ1-5; D possibly corresponds to TRBD1 (6 bases). Trimming stripped 1 base from V and 4 bases from J, with 11 bases between. Germline V lookup: CDR1 MNHNS, CDR2 SASEGT. The CDR3 runs 15 residues. This CDR3 is CASSEGGGGNQPQHF. DNA of the CDR3: TGTGCCAGCAGTGAAGGCGGAGGGGGGAATCAGCCCCAGCATTTT.

Many counts were recorded for this clonotype. V and J are TRBV28 and TRBJ2-7, with D possibly being TRBD2 (5 bases). From germline, CDR1 is MDHEN and CDR2 SYDVKM. V lost 5 bases to trimming and J lost 3 bases, with 14 bases between them. This CDR3 has 14 amino acids. CDR3 nucleotide sequence: TGTGCCAGCAGTCCGATAAAACTAGTCTACGAGCAGTACGTC. It encodes CASSPIKLVYEQYV.

This clonotype was recorded many times. The chain carries TRBV2 and TRBJ1-1; D ambiguous. V lost 7 bases and J lost 0, with 9 bases in between. Germline V gene data show CDR1 as SNHLY and CDR2 as FYNNEI. This CDR3 region has 13 residues. This CDR3 reads CASKVLLNTEAFF. In nucleotides, the CDR3 is TGTGCCAGCAAGGTTCTTTTGAACACTGAAGCTTTCTTT.

The sample holds many counts of this clonotype. The chain combines TRBV10-1 with TRBJ2-1, with D possibly called TRBD1 or TRBD2 (5 bases each). The germline V gene has CDR1 WNHNN and CDR2 SYGVQD (reference sequence). The CDR3 covers 14 residues. Trimming took 4 bases from V and 4 from J, leaving 11 bases between them. CDR3 amino acids: CASSAGTSYNEQFF. The CDR3 coding sequence is TGCGCCAGCAGTGCCGGGACGTCGTACAATGAGCAGTTCTTC.

This clonotype appeared many times. CDR3 region: CASSAGNIAIASPLHF. The CDR3 DNA reads TGTGCCAGCAGCGCCGGAAACATCGCTATAGCTTCACCCCTCCACTTT. This chain connects TRBV11-2 to TRBJ1-6; no firm D call. Between the trimmed V and J ends, which lost 5 bases and 9 bases, there was a span of 20 bases. The CDR3 sequence is 16 residues long. From germline, CDR1 is SGHAT and CDR2 FQNNGV.

This clonotype appeared many times. As DNA, the CDR3 is TGTGCCAGCAGTCCAGAGGGACAGGGATTCTACAATGAGCAGTTCTTC. Translated: CASSPEGQGFYNEQFF. The chain joins TRBV4-2 to TRBJ2-1; 9 bases align to TRBD1. J lost 3 bases, V lost 6 bases, and 9 bases had no gene match. Germline V lookup: CDR1 LGHNA, CDR2 YNFKEQ. This CDR3 has 16 residues.

Regarding this clonotype: This may be a read error: a much more frequent sequence differs by one nucleotide. V is TRBV12-3 or TRBV12-4 and J is TRBJ2-7; D ambiguous. This CDR3 has 12 residues. CDR3 nucleotides: TGTACCAGCAGTTTCGGGCAGTACGAGCAGTACTTC. Its protein is CTSSFGQYEQYF.

Only a few counts were recorded for this clonotype. The chain combines TRBV5-1 with TRBJ2-1; 10 bases line up with TRBD2. Germline CDR1 SGHRS, CDR2 YFSETQ. The V gene end was trimmed by 2 bases and the J gene end by 4 bases; junction bases not matched to a gene: 3. The CDR3 loop spans 15 amino acids. For the CDR3, the DNA is TGCGCCAGCAGCTTCGGACTAGCGGAATACAATGAGCAGTTCTTC. Translation: CASSFGLAEYNEQFF.

This clonotype was seen repeatedly, ten times or more. The J gene is TRBJ2-2, the V gene TRBV6-2 or TRBV6-3; 7 bases match TRBD1. CDR1 and CDR2 (germline): MNHEY, SVGEGT. CDR3 size: 17 residues. V shed 2 bases and J 1 base; nucleotides not matched to a gene: 7. This CDR3 is CASSYARDSQNTGELFF. Here the CDR3 DNA reads TGTGCCAGCAGTTACGCCAGGGACAGTCAGAACACCGGGGAGCTGTTTTTT.

There are many counts of this clonotype. CDR3 sequence reads: CASSLPSDQETQYF. DNA for the CDR3: TGTGCCAGCAGCCTCCCTAGCGACCAAGAGACCCAGTACTTC. This chain links TRBV11-2 with TRBJ2-5, with D perhaps matching TRBD2 (6 bases). Germline CDR1 and CDR2: SGHAT and FQNNGV. V gave up 5 bases and J gave up 0 bases, with 10 bases separating them. The CDR3 covers 14 residues.

This clonotype was observed many times. The chain has TRBV6-1 and TRBJ1-2, with D uncertain. Germline CDR1 reads MNHNS; CDR2 reads SASEGT. This CDR3 has 12 residues. The CDR3 spells CAAADPNYGYTF. The CDR3 DNA sequence: TGTGCGGCAGCAGACCCTAACTATGGCTACACCTTC.

This clonotype was counted ten times or more. The chain has TRBV12-3 or TRBV12-4 and TRBJ2-2, with 9 positions matching TRBD1. Trimming took 5 bases from V and 3 from J; bases not matched to a gene: 4. There are 15 residues in the CDR3. CDR3 loop: CASSPGTGYTGELFF. As DNA, the CDR3 is TGTGCCAGCAGTCCCGGGACAGGGTACACCGGGGAGCTGTTTTTT.

This clonotype was observed a handful of times. The chain joins TRBV29-1 to TRBJ2-2; D is unclear. The CDR3 consists of 11 residues. The germline V gene has CDR1 SQVTM and CDR2 ANQGSEA. Trimming removed 1 base at V and 8 bases at J, with 5 bases between. CDR3 nucleotides: TGCAGCGTTGAAGGATTGGGGGAGCTGTTTTTT. It encodes CSVEGLGELFF.

This clonotype was counted only a few times. The chain links TRBV2 to TRBJ1-5; D is perhaps TRBD1 (6 bases). Deletions cut 7 bases from V and 5 bases from J, with 18 bases between. The length of the CDR3 is 15 residues. Per the germline V gene, CDR1 is SNHLY and CDR2 is FYNNEI. The CDR3 bases are TGTGCCAGCACCGGAGAGGGCACAGGGTATCAGCCCCAGCATTTT. Its protein product is CASTGEGTGYQPQHF.

This clonotype showed up many times. The chain links TRBV20-1 to TRBJ2-7; 10 nucleotides match TRBD2. The germline V gene encodes CDR1 DFQATT and CDR2 SNEGSKA (reference sequence). This CDR3 region has 16 residues. With 0 bases clipped from V and 0 bases from J, the junction kept 5 bases outside the gene matches. The CDR3 DNA is TGCAGTGCTAGAGATCTCAGCGGGAGGGCCTCCTACGAGCAGTACTTC. Translating it yields CSARDLSGRASYEQYF.

The sample holds many counts of this clonotype. J is TRBJ2-1 and V is TRBV13; 7 bases match TRBD2. Trimming took 5 bases from V and 0 from J; bases not matched to a gene: 4. Germline assignment: CDR1 PRHDT and CDR2 FYEKMQ (reference sequence). The CDR3 spans 15 residues. The CDR3 protein is CASSRGLPSYNEQFF. The CDR3 nucleotides are TGTGCCAGCAGCCGGGGACTACCCTCCTACAATGAGCAGTTCTTC.

This clonotype was counted many times. This rearrangement joins TRBV11-2 to TRBJ2-7; TRBD2 might be the D (5 bases). The germline gives CDR1 SGHAT, CDR2 FQNNGV. Trimming took off 1 base at V and 4 bases at J, with 11 bases between the two ends. The CDR3 contains 14 residues. CDR3 nucleotides: TGTGCCAGCAGCTTAGGAGGGAGTGGTTACGAGCAGTACTTC. This sequence encodes CASSLGGSGYEQYF.

The table lists this clonotype with many counts. The chain is built from TRBV12-3 or TRBV12-4 and TRBJ1-2; possibly TRBD1 for D (5 bases). Trimming left V 2 bases short and J 1 base short, with 11 bases between. The CDR3 consists of 15 residues. Written as DNA, the CDR3 is TGTGCCAGCAGTTTACTCGGGACGGATAACTATGGCTACACCTTC. Its translation is CASSLLGTDNYGYTF.

This clonotype was counted many times. This sequence joins TRBV27 and TRBJ2-1; TRBD2 agrees at 13 bases. The J segment lost 7 bases and the V segment lost 5 bases, leaving 5 bases of the junction unmatched. This CDR3 comprises 15 residues. CDR1 is MNHEY and CDR2 is SMNVEV in the germline V gene (reference sequence). The CDR3 region has the DNA TGTGCCAGCAGTATGGGGACTAGCGGGGTTAATGAGCAGTTCTTC. Encoded protein: CASSMGTSGVNEQFF.

This clonotype was seen repeatedly, ten times or more. The chain recombines TRBV19 with TRBJ1-5; weak D call: TRBD1 (6 bases). Germline V lookup: CDR1 LNHDA, CDR2 SQIVND (reference sequence). The CDR3 consists of 13 residues. V was cut by 3 bases and J by 7 bases, with 10 bases left in between. CDR3 bases: TGTGCCAGTAGTATTGAGGGGGTCCAGCCCCAGCATTTT. Translated, it gives CASSIEGVQPQHF.

This clonotype appeared a few times. This chain uses TRBV19 with TRBJ1-5, with 10 bases that match TRBD1. V shed 6 bases, J shed 6 bases, and the junction held 8 bases outside the gene matches. This CDR3 has 15 residues. Per germline, CDR1 LNHDA and CDR2 SQIVND (reference sequence). The CDR3 is CASRATGGAGQPQHF. As DNA, the CDR3 is TGTGCCAGTAGAGCGACAGGGGGCGCAGGTCAGCCCCAGCATTTT.

There are many counts of this clonotype. This chain links TRBV11-1 with TRBJ1-1; unclear D gene. Germline assignment: CDR1 SGHAT and CDR2 FQDESV (reference sequence). The CDR3 extends over 12 amino acids. Trimming pared 1 base from V and 7 bases from J, leaving 7 bases between. The CDR3 bases are TGTGCCAGCAGCTTAGATGAAGGTGAAGCTTTCTTT. Its translation is CASSLDEGEAFF.

A few counts support this clonotype. The V and J genes are TRBV18 and TRBJ2-1; D not resolved. The CDR3 length is 14 residues. V dropped 0 bases and J dropped 7 bases, with 10 bases sitting between them. Germline CDR1 reads KGHSH; CDR2 reads LQKENI. The CDR3 DNA is TGTGCCAGCTCACCACCCGACTTGGGGAATGAGCAGTTCTTC. It translates to CASSPPDLGNEQFF.

This clonotype was detected only a few times. The gene calls are TRBV19 and TRBJ1-5, with D hard to call. The CDR3 has 15 residues. CDR1 LNHDA and CDR2 SQIVND come from the germline V gene (reference sequence). Trimming took 1 base from V and 0 from J, leaving 7 bases between them. This chain's CDR3 is CASSIAGYSNQPQHF. CDR3 DNA sequence: TGTGCCAGTAGTATAGCGGGCTATAGCAATCAGCCCCAGCATTTT. Complete variable domain (other parts from reference TRBV19 and TRBJ1-5): DGGITQSPKYLFRKEGQNVTLSCEQNLNHDAMYWYRQDPGQGLRLIYYSQIVNDFQKGDIAEGYSVSREKKESFPLTVTSAQKNPTAFYLCASSIAGYSNQPQHFGDGTRLSIL.

This clonotype was seen at least ten times. The chain uses TRBV28 and TRBJ1-1; D remains unclear. V lost 8 bases, J lost 1 base, and 8 bases lay in between. Germline CDR1 and CDR2: MDHEN and SYDVKM. The length of the CDR3 is 12 residues. The CDR3 here is CASLTENTEAFF. For the CDR3, the DNA is TGTGCCAGCCTTACAGAGAACACTGAAGCTTTCTTT.

This clonotype was observed at least ten times. V is TRBV28 and J is TRBJ2-7; D remains unclear. Trimming pared 2 bases from V and 7 bases from J, leaving 18 bases between. Germline V gives CDR1 MDHEN, CDR2 SYDVKM. The CDR3 sequence is 15 residues long. The CDR3 reads CASSLTPGMLGEQYF. As DNA, the CDR3 is TGTGCCAGCAGTTTAACGCCAGGCATGCTTGGAGAGCAGTACTTC.

This clonotype occurred many times. The CDR3 protein is CASRRGGQARLKQYF. DNA for the CDR3: TGTGCCAGCAGAAGGGGTGGACAAGCCCGTTTAAAGCAGTACTTC. V gene TRBV28 combines with J gene TRBJ2-7; a weak D match, TRBD1 (5 bases). This CDR3 has 15 amino acids. The ends were cut back, 6 bases at V and 8 bases at J, with 23 bases in the middle. Germline assignment: CDR1 MDHEN and CDR2 SYDVKM.

Many counts were recorded for this clonotype. This rearrangement joins TRBV10-2 to TRBJ1-2; D unresolved. Deletions cut 3 bases from V and 2 bases from J, with 10 bases between. This CDR3 comprises 14 residues. Germline loops: CDR1 WSHSY, CDR2 SAAADI. The DNA of the CDR3 is TGCGCCAGCAGTGACTTTAGCTCCAACTATGGCTACACCTTC. Its translation is CASSDFSSNYGYTF.

This clonotype was observed at least ten times. This chain connects TRBV29-1 to TRBJ1-5; TRBD1 might be the D (6 bases). V was shortened by 6 bases and J by 1 base, with 16 bases between the two germline ends. Germline V gene lookup returns CDR1 SQVTM and CDR2 ANQGSEA. The CDR3 sequence is 15 residues long. CDR3 nucleotides: TGCAGCGTCGGGGGACACATGGGGAGCAATCAGCCCCAGCATTTT. It codes for CSVGGHMGSNQPQHF.

This clonotype was seen a few times. The genes are TRBV20-1 and TRBJ2-1; 9 positions agree with TRBD2. The CDR3 spans 12 residues. J lost 9 bases, V lost 6 bases, and 6 bases had no gene match. Germline V gene sequence: CDR1 DFQATT, CDR2 SNEGSKA (reference sequence). CDR3 residues: CSAVAGVGEQFF. CDR3 nucleotide sequence: TGCAGTGCCGTAGCGGGAGTAGGTGAGCAGTTCTTC.

This clonotype was counted many times. The chain employs TRBV12-3 or TRBV12-4 and TRBJ2-2; a possible D gene is TRBD2 (6 bases). With 1 base removed from V and 1 base from J, the gap between germline ends came to 10 bases. This CDR3 spans 16 amino acids. In DNA form, the CDR3 reads TGTGCCAGCAGTTTAGAGGGAGGAGAGAACACCGGGGAGCTGTTTTTT. Its protein product is CASSLEGGENTGELFF.